This T cell receptor (beta chain) was found in a study of T cells in Graves' hyperthyroidism and ophthalmopathy. Study-wide results and limits: The majority of expanded thyroid clonotypes above 0.001 also appeared in blood. Ophthalmopathy could be told apart from stable hyperthyroidism with a 13 V-J model. Model output signaled ophthalmopathy a median 6.5 months ahead of onset.

This clonotype was seen ten or more times. Its specificity is unknown. CDR1 and CDR2 (germline): DFQATT, SNEGSKA (reference sequence). V lost 7 bases and J lost 6, with 15 bases in between. The length of the CDR3 is 12 residues. Clinicians diagnosed patients from clinical symptoms, serum thyroxine and TRAb, thyroid ultrasound and orbital computed tomography. TCR beta CDR3 sequences were amplified from RNA transcripts. First-round RT-PCR of the TCR CDR3 relied on the HTBI primer set. TCRdb called the multiplex PCR reads again in MiXCR, with one record for every CDR3 protein. This sample has 650,000 to 800,000 distinct CDR3 sequences, with 40% to 55% found just once.

The chain couples TRBV20-1 to TRBJ1-1; D perhaps matches TRBD1 (5 bases). The material sequenced was peripheral blood or thyroid tissue (not recorded which). The TCR originated in an adult man with Graves' disease, either hyperthyroidism or ophthalmopathy (not recorded which). The CDR3 coding sequence is TGCAGTGGAGCAGGGATTTCGGCTGAAGCTTTCTTT. It specifies CSGAGISAEAFF.